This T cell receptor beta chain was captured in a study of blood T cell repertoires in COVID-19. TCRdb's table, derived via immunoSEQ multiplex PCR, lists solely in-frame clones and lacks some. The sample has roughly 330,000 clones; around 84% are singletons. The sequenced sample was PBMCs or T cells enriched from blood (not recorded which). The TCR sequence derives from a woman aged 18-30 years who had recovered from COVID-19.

CDR3 coding DNA: TGTGCCAGCAGTGACTCCCAGCGGGAGGGCCACGAGCAGTACTTC. Its protein product is CASSDSQREGHEQYF. The chain recombines TRBV6-1 with TRBJ2-7, with 10 bases fitting TRBD2. Trimming removed 3 bases from V and 5 bases from J; junction bases left unmatched: 7. The CDR3 contains 15 residues. Germline V gene data show CDR1 as MNHNS and CDR2 as SASEGT.